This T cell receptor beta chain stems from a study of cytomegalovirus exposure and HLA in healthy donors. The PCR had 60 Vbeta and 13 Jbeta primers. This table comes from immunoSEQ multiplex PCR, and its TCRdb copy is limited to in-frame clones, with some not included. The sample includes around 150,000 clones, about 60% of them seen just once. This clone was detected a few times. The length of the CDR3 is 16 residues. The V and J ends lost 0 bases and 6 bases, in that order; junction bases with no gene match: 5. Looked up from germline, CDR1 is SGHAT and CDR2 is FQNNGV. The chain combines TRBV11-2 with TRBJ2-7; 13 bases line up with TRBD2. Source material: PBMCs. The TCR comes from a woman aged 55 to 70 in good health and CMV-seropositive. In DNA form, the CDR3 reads TGTGCCAGCAGCTTAGACGGACTAGCGGGAGTCTCCGAGCAGTACTTC. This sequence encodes CASSLDGLAGVSEQYF. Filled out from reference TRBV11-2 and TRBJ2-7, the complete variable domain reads EAGVAQSPRYKIIEKRQSVAFWCNPISGHATLYWYQQILGQGPKLLIQFQNNGVVDDSQLPKDRFSAERLKGVDSTLKIQPAKLEDSAVYLCASSLDGLAGVSEQYFGPGTRLTVT.